These 23 T cell receptor beta chains were all obtained from the same sample, sequenced in a study of CD8 T cells in ankylosing spondylitis. TCRdb itself ran the 5' RACE reads through MiXCR, one entry per CDR3 protein. The sample contains 250,000 or so distinct CDR3 sequences, 15% to 20% of which appear only once. Sequencing input: blood, either unsorted or a sorted T cell fraction (not recorded which). The receptors derive from a male donor with ankylosing spondylitis or in good health (not recorded which).

The CDR3 sequence is CASSHPRESGPTDTQYF. The CDR3 nucleotides read TGTGCCAGCAGCCACCCTCGGGAGTCGGGGCCCACAGATACGCAGTATTTT. This chain uses TRBV7-6 with TRBJ2-3, with TRBD2 as a possible D gene (6 bases). CDR1 is SGHVS, CDR2 FNYEAQ, per germline. This CDR3 is 17 amino acids long. Trimming took off 5 bases at V and 2 bases at J, with 20 bases between the two ends.

This clonotype was seen at least ten times. The chain links TRBV7-2 to TRBJ2-3, with 8 bases that match TRBD1. V shed 5 bases and J 0 bases; nucleotides not matched to a gene: 4. Germline V gene lookup returns CDR1 SGHTA and CDR2 FQGNSA. The CDR3 is made up of 15 amino acids. This CDR3 reads CASSGRDRSTDTQYF. In nucleotides, the CDR3 is TGTGCCAGCAGCGGCCGGGACAGGAGCACAGATACGCAGTATTTT.

This chain uses TRBV28 with TRBJ2-1, with TRBD1 matching over 9 bases. CDR3 length: 16 amino acids. V shed 4 bases and J 4 bases; nucleotides not matched to a gene: 8. Looked up from germline, CDR1 is MDHEN and CDR2 is SYDVKM. The CDR3, as DNA: TGTGCCAGCAGTTCTGGCCGGGACAGGGTTTACAATGAGCAGTTCTTC. This codes for CASSSGRDRVYNEQFF.

There are a few counts of this clonotype. This chain joins TRBV20-1 and TRBJ2-7; D may be TRBD2 (5 bases). This CDR3 contains 16 residues. V was pared by 0 bases and J by 0 bases, with 15 bases between. From germline, CDR1 is DFQATT and CDR2 SNEGSKA (reference sequence). The CDR3 region has the DNA TGCAGTGCTAGAGACCTCAGCGGCCCGAGCTCCTACGAGCAGTACTTC. This encodes CSARDLSGPSSYEQYF.

The chain joins TRBV29-1 to TRBJ2-2; tentative D call: TRBD2 (5 bases). The CDR3 consists of 14 residues. V gave up 2 bases and J gave up 4 bases, with 11 bases separating them. CDR1 is SQVTM and CDR2 is ANQGSEA in the germline V gene. The CDR3 is CSVELGTSTGELFF. CDR3 bases: TGCAGCGTTGAATTGGGTACTAGCACCGGGGAGCTGTTTTTT.

This clonotype was counted between two and nine times. J is TRBJ2-1 and V is TRBV4-2; a possible D gene is TRBD2 (5 bases). V lost 4 bases, J lost 0 bases, and 31 bases lay in between. The germline V gene has CDR1 LGHNA and CDR2 YNFKEQ. The CDR3 totals 22 residues. The CDR3 DNA reads TGTGCCAGCAGCCCTTACCCCAGTGGGCGGGTAGGCCACCCACCCTCCTACAATGAGCAGTTCTTC. It yields the protein CASSPYPSGRVGHPPSYNEQFF.

This clonotype was observed a few times. The J gene is TRBJ2-5, the V gene TRBV12-3 or TRBV12-4; weak D call: TRBD2 (5 bases). This CDR3 has 15 residues. V lost 1 base and J 5 bases, leaving 14 bases between the germline ends. CDR3 amino acids: CASSLEWELRETQYF. CDR3 coding DNA: TGTGCCAGCAGTTTAGAGTGGGAGCTAAGGGAGACCCAGTACTTC.

This clonotype was seen more than once but under ten times. V and J are TRBV13 and TRBJ2-7; D may be TRBD2 (13 bases). This CDR3 comprises 23 residues. Germline V lookup: CDR1 PRHDT, CDR2 FYEKMQ (reference sequence). V shed 3 bases and J shed 0 bases, with 36 bases lying between them. The CDR3 is CASSLTGTGGAETSGRSSYEQYF. The CDR3 DNA is TGTGCCAGCAGCTTGACCGGGACAGGGGGCGCCGAGACTAGCGGGAGGAGCTCCTACGAGCAGTACTTC.

This clonotype occurred many times. The rearrangement uses TRBV27 and TRBJ2-1; D is perhaps TRBD2 (5 bases). V lost 7 bases, J lost 4 bases, and 14 bases lay in between. Germline CDR1 reads MNHEY; CDR2 reads SMNVEV (reference sequence). This CDR3 region has 14 residues. The DNA for the CDR3 is TGTGCCAGCATAGGGAGAAAAAAATACAATGAGCAGTTCTTC. This translates into CASIGRKKYNEQFF.

There are many counts of this clonotype. The V and J genes are TRBV10-3 and TRBJ1-5, with D maybe TRBD1 (6 bases). Germline loops: CDR1 ENHRY, CDR2 SYGVKD. The CDR3 is 17 amino acids. V gave up 6 bases and J gave up 6 bases, with 24 bases separating them. This CDR3 reads CAISNTGLDSVGQPQHF. Here the CDR3 DNA reads TGTGCCATCAGCAATACAGGGTTGGATAGTGTGGGTCAGCCCCAGCATTTT.

This clonotype was counted a few times. The V call is TRBV24-1, the J call TRBJ2-1, with 7 nucleotides matching TRBD2. Germline V gene lookup returns CDR1 KGHDR and CDR2 SFDVKD. With V trimmed by 0 bases and J by 8 bases, 0 bases remained unmatched. There are 13 residues in the CDR3. The CDR3 spells CATSDLGLDEQFF. In DNA form, the CDR3 reads TGTGCCACCAGTGATTTGGGACTAGATGAGCAGTTCTTC.

The chain links TRBV28 to TRBJ2-5; D is uncertain. Trimming shortened V by 2 bases and J by 6 bases, and 4 bases separated the two germline ends. Germline V gene sequence: CDR1 MDHEN, CDR2 SYDVKM. The CDR3 is made up of 11 amino acids. This CDR3 is CASSLTKTQYF. The CDR3, as DNA: TGTGCCAGCAGTTTAACAAAGACCCAGTACTTC.

This clonotype was seen more than once but under ten times. The rearrangement links TRBV13 to TRBJ2-7; D might be TRBD2 (5 bases). This CDR3 has 16 residues. In germline, CDR1 is PRHDT, CDR2 FYEKMQ (reference sequence). The V end lost 0 bases, the J end lost 2 bases, and 14 bases lay between the germline ends. DNA for the CDR3: TGTGCCAGCAGCTTAGGACTCCGCGGGCCAACCTACGAGCAGTACTTC. Translation: CASSLGLRGPTYEQYF.

This clonotype was found a few times. In nucleotides, the CDR3 is TGCAGCGGGTGGGCCACGGATACGCAGTATTTT. Residues: CSGWATDTQYF. The chain is built from TRBV29-1 and TRBJ2-3; no definite D call. This CDR3 is 11 amino acids long. Germline CDR1 is SQVTM and CDR2 is ANQGSEA. The V end was cut by 7 bases, the J end by 6 bases, with 11 bases between.

This clonotype was observed a few times. The rearrangement joins TRBV7-8 to TRBJ2-7; D is perhaps TRBD2 (6 bases). Germline assignment: CDR1 SGHVS and CDR2 FQNEAQ. The CDR3 is made up of 15 amino acids. V shed 1 base and J shed 1 base, with 11 bases lying between them. The CDR3 DNA reads TGTGCCAGCAGCTTAGTGGCAGGGAGGTCCTACGAGCAGTACTTC. This sequence encodes CASSLVAGRSYEQYF.

The table lists this clonotype with many counts. The chain has TRBV29-1 and TRBJ2-7; D tentatively reads TRBD1 or TRBD2 (6 bases each). V lost 3 bases and J lost 2, with 17 bases in between. The CDR3 spans 15 residues. CDR1 SQVTM and CDR2 ANQGSEA come from the germline V gene. CDR3 sequence (DNA): TGCAGCGTTGATGGGGGGCAGGGGCTAGCCTACGAGCAGTACTTC. This translates into CSVDGGQGLAYEQYF.

The rearrangement links TRBV6-6 to TRBJ1-2; 7 bases line up with TRBD1. Trimming took 7 bases from V and 7 from J; bases not matched to a gene: 9. This CDR3 is built from 13 residues. The germline V gene encodes CDR1 MNHNY and CDR2 SVGAGI (reference sequence). The CDR3 region has the DNA TGTGCCAGCAAGGGGACAGCGACTGGTGGCTACACCTTC. The encoded protein is CASKGTATGGYTF.

In this sample, this clonotype turned up many times. The V call is TRBV4-2, the J call TRBJ2-6; TRBD1 agrees at 10 bases. V trimming: 4 bases; J trimming: 0 bases; junction bases outside the gene matches: 9. CDR1 and CDR2 from the germline V gene are LGHNA and YNFKEQ. The CDR3 runs to 19 residues. CDR3 sequence: CASSPQTGGGFSGANVLTF. CDR3 sequence (DNA): TGTGCCAGCAGCCCACAGACAGGGGGCGGCTTCTCTGGGGCCAACGTCCTGACTTTC.

This chain joins TRBV4-1 and TRBJ1-1; D is unresolved. The CDR3 is made up of 15 amino acids. Germline CDR1 is MGHRA and CDR2 is YSYEKL. Deletions cut 2 bases from V and 4 bases from J, with 14 bases between. CDR3 amino acids: CASSQRSSEATEAFF. In nucleotides, the CDR3 is TGCGCCAGCAGCCAACGCAGCTCAGAGGCCACTGAAGCTTTCTTT.

The genes are TRBV5-5 and TRBJ2-4, with TRBD1 matching 7 bases. The germline gives CDR1 SGHKS, CDR2 YYEKEE (reference sequence). The CDR3 extends over 16 amino acids. V was clipped by 0 bases and J by 3 bases; unmatched bases: 6. The CDR3 sequence is CASSLATGVDKNIQYF. DNA for the CDR3: TGTGCCAGCAGCTTGGCCACAGGGGTTGACAAAAACATTCAGTACTTC.

For the CDR3, the DNA is TGTGCCAGCAGGATTGGAGCGGGAGCCTCCTCCTACGAGCAGTACTTC. Protein: CASRIGAGASSYEQYF. V usage is TRBV28 and J usage is TRBJ2-7, with 8 bases that match TRBD2. The CDR3 is 16 residues long. Germline assignment: CDR1 MDHEN and CDR2 SYDVKM. V lost 6 bases, J lost 0 bases, and 10 bases stayed unmatched.

This rearrangement joins TRBV19 to TRBJ1-5; 7 nucleotides match TRBD1. J lost 2 bases, V lost 7 bases, and 11 bases had no gene match. Germline V gene sequence: CDR1 LNHDA, CDR2 SQIVND (reference sequence). The CDR3 is made up of 16 amino acids. Here the CDR3 reads CASTARGFSGNQPQHF. The CDR3 nucleotides are TGTGCCAGTACCGCCAGGGGGTTCTCCGGCAATCAGCCCCAGCATTTT. Full variable domain (remainder filled in from reference TRBV19 and TRBJ1-5): DGGITQSPKYLFRKEGQNVTLSCEQNLNHDAMYWYRQDPGQGLRLIYYSQIVNDFQKGDIAEGYSVSREKKESFPLTVTSAQKNPTAFYLCASTARGFSGNQPQHFGDGTRLSIL.

This clonotype was recorded a few times. The chain recombines TRBV29-1 with TRBJ2-1; D is possibly TRBD2 (6 bases). Trimming stripped 3 bases from V and 7 bases from J, with 13 bases between. The CDR3 contains 13 residues. Germline loops: CDR1 SQVTM, CDR2 ANQGSEA. The CDR3 nucleotides are TGCAGCGTTGACCCGGGAGTAGGAAATGAGCAGTTCTTC. Residues: CSVDPGVGNEQFF.